This T cell receptor beta chain was documented in a study of cytomegalovirus exposure and HLA in healthy donors. Study findings and constraints: The availability of immune exposure information extended only to CMV serostatus. Per published accounts, TCR beta sequences correctly predicted the HLA-A and HLA-B alleles of most subjects. A previous analysis found most TCR beta V segments productive roughly 90% or roughly 30% of the time.

Healthy individuals who donated bone marrow served as the donors. The germline V gene has CDR1 KGHSH and CDR2 LQKENI. Trimming at V came to 4 bases and at J to 2 bases, leaving 1 base not matched to a gene. This CDR3 has 13 residues. Details on this clone: As yet, its antigen is unknown.

The study ran its PCR with 60 Vbeta and 13 Jbeta primers. The assay was immunoSEQ multiplex PCR, and TCRdb's table has in-frame clones only and misses some. This sample has roughly 200,000 clones, with approximately 90% found just once. The source of this sequence is a woman aged 18-35 years in good health and CMV-seronegative. The rearrangement uses TRBV18 and TRBJ2-5, with 7 positions matching TRBD1. The specimen sequenced was PBMCs. In DNA, the CDR3 is TGTGCCAGCTCACAGGGACAGCAAGAGACCCAGTACTTC. Its translation is CASSQGQQETQYF. The complete variable domain, with remaining parts taken from reference TRBV18 and TRBJ2-5, reads NAGVMQNPRHLVRRRGQEARLRCSPMKGHSHVYWYRQLPEEGLKFMVYLQKENIIDESGMPKERFSAEFPKEGPSILRIQQVVRGDSAAYFCASSQGQQETQYFGPGTRLLVL.